These 11 T cell receptor beta chains were all obtained from the same sample, sequenced in a study of radiotherapy plus CTLA-4 blockade in lung cancer. This table comes from immunoSEQ multiplex PCR, and its TCRdb copy is limited to in-frame clones, with some not included. The repertoire has about 60,000 clones, around 86% of them found once; the top ten carry about 4.3%. Sequencing was performed on peripheral blood, taken from a patient treated with radiotherapy plus ipilimumab. The receptors were sampled from a human donor with non-small cell lung cancer who had a partial response to radiotherapy plus ipilimumab.

CDR3 sequence (DNA): TGTGCCAGTAGTATAGCGGGGACTAGGATCGAACAGTTCTTC. It yields the protein CASSIAGTRIEQFF. The genes are TRBV19 and TRBJ2-1; 8 bases line up with TRBD2. V trimming: 1 base; J trimming: 13 bases; junction bases outside the gene matches: 9. Germline V lookup: CDR1 LNHDA, CDR2 SQIVND (reference sequence). The CDR3 is made up of 14 amino acids.

The sample holds a few counts of this clone. Other DNA sequences in the same sample also yield this CDR3. V and J are TRBV9 and TRBJ2-1; 8 bases match TRBD2. The V and J ends lost 2 bases and 3 bases, in that order; junction bases with no gene match: 4. The germline V gene has CDR1 SGDLS and CDR2 YYNGEE. The CDR3 runs 15 residues. The CDR3 bases are TGTGCCAGCAGCGTCAGACTAGCGAACTACAATGAGCAGTTCTTC. Its translation: CASSVRLANYNEQFF.

The gene calls are TRBV19 and TRBJ2-2; D might be TRBD1 (6 bases). Per the germline V gene, CDR1 is LNHDA and CDR2 is SQIVND (reference sequence). This CDR3 has 16 amino acids. The V end lost 6 bases, the J end lost 2 bases, and 16 bases lay between the germline ends. The CDR3 nucleotides read TGTGCCAGTAGCTTTAGCGCAGGGACAAACACCGGGGAGCTGTTTTTT. Amino acids: CASSFSAGTNTGELFF.

The CDR3 reads CASSSTYPGQGPSEQYF. The CDR3 region has the DNA TGTGCCAGTAGTTCAACCTACCCGGGACAGGGGCCAAGTGAGCAGTACTTC. The chain is built from TRBV19 and TRBJ2-5; 10 bases line up with TRBD1. With 5 bases clipped from V and 11 bases from J, the junction kept 20 bases outside the gene matches. The CDR3 length is 17 residues. Germline V gene sequence: CDR1 LNHDA, CDR2 SQIVND (reference sequence). The entire variable domain, with the rest obtained from reference TRBV19 and TRBJ2-5, is as follows: DGGITQSPKYLFRKEGQNVTLSCEQNLNHDAMYWYRQDPGQGLRLIYYSQIVNDFQKGDIAEGYSVSREKKESFPLTVTSAQKNPTAFYLCASSSTYPGQGPSEQYFGPGTRLLVL.

The V and J genes are TRBV28 and TRBJ2-7; tentative D call: TRBD1 (6 bases). CDR1 is MDHEN, CDR2 SYDVKM, per germline. V shed 4 bases and J shed 6 bases, with 19 bases lying between them. The CDR3 is 15 amino acids. CDR3 region: CASSSSRGTRREQYF. The CDR3 nucleotides are TGTGCCAGCAGTTCCTCCAGGGGTACTCGCCGCGAGCAGTACTTC. Full variable domain (outside the CDR3, taken from reference TRBV28 and TRBJ2-7): DVKVTQSSRYLVKRTGEKVFLECVQDMDHENMFWYRQDPGLGLRLIYFSYDVKMKEKGDIPEGYSVSREKKERFSLILESASTNQTSMYLCASSSSRGTRREQYFGPGTRLTVT.

This sequence joins TRBV27 and TRBJ2-3; a weak D match, TRBD1 (6 bases). The CDR3 runs to 14 residues. Germline loops: CDR1 MNHEY, CDR2 SMNVEV (reference sequence). Trimming removed 3 bases at V and 4 bases at J, with 11 bases between. The CDR3 nucleotides read TGTGCCAGCAGTTTTAGCAGGGGACCAGATACGCAGTATTTT. It translates to CASSFSRGPDTQYF.

V usage is TRBV4-1 and J usage is TRBJ1-2; D is perhaps TRBD1 (6 bases). From germline, CDR1 is MGHRA and CDR2 YSYEKL. CDR3 size: 14 residues. V was pared by 0 bases and J by 5 bases, with 10 bases between. CDR3 amino acids: CASSQETGTYGYTF. The DNA for the CDR3 is TGCGCCAGCAGCCAAGAGACAGGTACTTATGGCTACACCTTC.

This CDR3 reads CASSQVGGQGYEKLFF. The CDR3 bases are TGTGCCAGCAGCCAAGTGGGGGGACAGGGATATGAAAAACTGTTTTTT. This chain links TRBV4-2 with TRBJ1-4; the match to TRBD1 covers 9 bases. CDR1 and CDR2 (germline): LGHNA, YNFKEQ. V lost 1 base to trimming and J lost 6 bases; unmatched junction nucleotides: 6. This CDR3 contains 16 residues.

V and J are TRBV7-2 and TRBJ2-7; possible D gene TRBD2, 6 bases. The germline V gene has CDR1 SGHTA and CDR2 FQGNSA. This CDR3 has 17 residues. V was clipped by 1 base and J by 1 base, with 17 bases between them. CDR3 sequence: CASSLGVPSAQSYEQYF. Written as DNA, the CDR3 is TGTGCCAGCAGCTTAGGGGTACCTAGCGCACAGTCCTACGAGCAGTACTTC. The whole variable domain, remainder taken from reference TRBV7-2 and TRBJ2-7, is GAGVSQSPSNKVTEKGKDVELRCDPISGHTALYWYRQSLGQGLEFLIYFQGNSAPDKSGLPSDRFSAERTGGSVSTLTIQRTQQEDSAVYLCASSLGVPSAQSYEQYFGPGTRLTVT.

This sequence joins TRBV7-2 and TRBJ2-4; TRBD2 matches 9 bases. Looked up from germline, CDR1 is SGHTA and CDR2 is FQGNSA. The ends lost 2 bases at V and 0 bases at J; junction bases unmatched: 5. The CDR3 is 17 residues long. CDR3 residues: CASSLRLADIAKNIQYF. The CDR3 DNA follows: TGTGCCAGCAGCTTACGACTAGCGGATATAGCCAAAAACATTCAGTACTTC.

This chain links TRBV19 with TRBJ1-1, with D perhaps matching TRBD1 (5 bases). CDR1 LNHDA and CDR2 SQIVND come from the germline V gene (reference sequence). This CDR3 contains 15 residues. Trimming shortened V by 3 bases and J by 4 bases, and 15 bases separated the two germline ends. The CDR3 coding sequence is TGTGCCAGTAGTATTGACCCGCTGGGGGGCACTGAAGCTTTCTTT. Amino acids: CASSIDPLGGTEAFF.